What follows describes a single TCR beta chain. Its specificity is not known. As for time point: week 5, during vaccination. What each vaccine dose contained was 300 ug of mutant IDH1 20-mer peptide, accompanied by topical imiquimod. Sequencing was performed with immunoSEQ multiplex PCR; in TCRdb, only in-frame clones are kept and a portion is missing. The sample shows over 50,000 clones, approximately 90% of them seen only once. This sample was included in a study of a mutant IDH1 vaccine in newly diagnosed glioma. CDR1 and CDR2 from the germline V gene are KGHSH and LQKENI. V shed 3 bases and J shed 1 base, with 15 bases lying between them. The CDR3 is made up of 16 amino acids.

The gene calls are TRBV18 and TRBJ1-2; maybe TRBD1 (6 bases). This TCR was recovered from a middle-aged woman with glioma. Sequencing was performed on PBMCs, taken from a glioma patient whose treatment included an IDH1 peptide vaccine. CDR3: CASSPLQGTDNYGYTF. The CDR3 bases are TGTGCCAGCTCACCTTTACAGGGAACGGATAACTATGGCTACACCTTC.